Here is one T cell receptor beta chain with its context. Its antigen remains unidentified. This record comes from a study of shared clonotypes between healthy human individuals. Study-level results: Investigators collected only blood, and repertoires in tissues likely differ.

CDR3 length: 13 residues. CDR1 SQVTM and CDR2 ANQGSEA come from the germline V gene. Germline trimming cut 4 bases from V and 4 bases from J; bases unmatched to any gene: 6. Splitting of each subset's genomic DNA was done evenly across several immunoSEQ plates. The table came from immunoSEQ multiplex PCR; TCRdb's copy has only in-frame clones and leaves some out. Of fewer than 600,000 clones listed, 79% are singletons. The sample taken for sequencing was PBMCs. V and J are TRBV29-1 and TRBJ2-7, with TRBD1 matching over 8 bases. The source is a woman aged 40 to 50 in good health. Some clones in this sample may be carry-over from other donors' samples. The CDR3 loop is CSVAWTGKYEQYF. The CDR3 bases are TGCAGCGTTGCCTGGACAGGGAAATACGAGCAGTACTTC.